The rows below give T cell receptor beta chains drawn from one sample of a study of beta chain features in type 1 diabetes. This table comes from immunoSEQ multiplex PCR, and its TCRdb copy is limited to in-frame clones, with some not included. The sample carries about 240,000 clones, approximately 15% recorded once. The sequencing sample was made of naive CD4+ T cells from blood. The receptors shown here come from a man aged 25-45 years with type 1 diabetes. The conserved cysteine and the conserved F or W are not part of the CDR3 here. Each record gives: J gene, V gene, CDR3 length, CDR3 protein.

J: TRBJ2-7
V: TRBV11-2
length: 13
CDR3: ASSLTGGLLGEQY

J: TRBJ2-7
V: TRBV29-1
length: 12
CDR3: SGDLRKATYEQY

J: TRBJ2-7
V: TRBV7-9
length: 13
CDR3: ASSFHRGDGYEQY

J: TRBJ1-1
V: TRBV30
length: 10
CDR3: AWDRRGVEAF

J: TRBJ2-1
V: TRBV25-1
length: 10
CDR3: ASSDLYNEQF

J: TRBJ2-5
V: TRBV11-2
length: 12
CDR3: ASNYQGGEETQY

J: TRBJ2-3
V: TRBV11-2
length: 12
CDR3: ASSFSAGTDTQY

J: TRBJ2-3
V: TRBV5-1
length: 12
CDR3: ASSLEGNTDTQY

J: TRBJ2-2
V: TRBV6-4
length: 13
CDR3: ASSAGTGHGGELF

J: TRBJ2-7
V: TRBV11-2
length: 12
CDR3: ASTPGDRVGEQY

J: TRBJ1-1
V: TRBV9
length: 13
CDR3: ASSSTGLPNTEAF

J: TRBJ1-1
V: TRBV11-2
length: 13
CDR3: ASSLTGVGATEAF

J: TRBJ2-5
V: TRBV11-2
length: 13
CDR3: ASSSSRALGETQY

J: TRBJ2-3
V: TRBV19
length: 10
CDR3: ASRGQPDTQY

J: TRBJ2-1
V: TRBV6-1
length: 13
CDR3: ASTIGRGAYNEQF

J: TRBJ1-5
V: TRBV2
length: 11
CDR3: ASRGQLRQPQH

J: TRBJ1-2
V: TRBV4-2
length: 10
CDR3: ASSQLREGYT

J: TRBJ2-1
V: TRBV27
length: 14
CDR3: ASSLRVRGSYNEQF

J: TRBJ2-3
V: TRBV29-1
length: 16
CDR3: SVDVRGESPLLVDTQY

J: TRBJ2-7
V: TRBV5-6
length: 14
CDR3: ASSRGSGRWGSEQY

J: TRBJ2-4
V: TRBV18
length: 11
CDR3: ASSPIEKNIQY

J: TRBJ2-7
V: TRBV5-4
length: 12
CDR3: ASSLDQGRREQY

J: TRBJ1-5
V: TRBV6-1
length: 11
CDR3: ASSETSNQPQH

J: TRBJ1-2
V: TRBV30
length: 10
CDR3: AWSVGGYGYT

J: TRBJ1-4
V: TRBV29-1
length: 13
CDR3: SVAGADATNEKLF

J: TRBJ2-6
V: TRBV4-1
length: 16
CDR3: ASSQAPGQTSGANVLT

J: TRBJ2-7
V: TRBV18
length: 14
CDR3: ASSQGFRDSSYEQY

J: TRBJ2-5
V: TRBV5-1
length: 13
CDR3: ASSLNPSAQETQY

J: TRBJ1-2
V: TRBV6-1
length: 10
CDR3: ASSERDYGYT

J: TRBJ2-5
V: TRBV2
length: 11
CDR3: ASRSGQGGAQY

J: TRBJ1-5
V: TRBV12-5
length: 12
CDR3: ASGPFSSNQPQH

J: TRBJ1-1
V: TRBV19
length: 10
CDR3: ASSLQGNEAF

J: TRBJ2-1
V: TRBV6-5
length: 14
CDR3: ASSYSSSGRLNEQF

J: TRBJ2-5
V: TRBV15
length: 14
CDR3: ATSRDWLDSQETQY

J: TRBJ1-4
V: TRBV29-1
length: 11
CDR3: SVIGQGNEKLF

J: TRBJ1-2
V: TRBV6-5
length: 12
CDR3: ASSRTGGGSGYT

J: TRBJ2-7
V: TRBV6-6
length: 11
CDR3: ASSPGQVYEQY

J: TRBJ2-6
V: TRBV7-9
length: 15
CDR3: ASSLSPESSGANVLT

J: TRBJ2-7
V: TRBV27
length: 12
CDR3: ASTLAGQGYEQY

J: TRBJ2-5
V: TRBV18
length: 13
CDR3: ASSPLAGDQETQY

J: TRBJ2-6
V: TRBV18
length: 19
CDR3: ASSPRGLAGDGAGGANVLT

J: TRBJ1-1
V: TRBV29-1
length: 10
CDR3: SVGQENTEAF

J: TRBJ2-7
V: TRBV7-2
length: 12
CDR3: ASSLDRAGYEQY

J: TRBJ2-7
V: TRBV6-6
length: 12
CDR3: ASSYSTSAIEQY

J: TRBJ2-5
V: TRBV30
length: 12
CDR3: ARYGTRAKETQY

J: TRBJ1-2
V: TRBV30
length: 12
CDR3: AWSSKGTRHGYT

J: TRBJ2-2
V: TRBV14
length: 14
CDR3: ASSQASVRQTGELF

J: TRBJ2-3
V: TRBV9
length: 14
CDR3: ASSFGTSGHTDTQY

J: TRBJ1-2
V: TRBV30
length: 12
CDR3: AWNLLPIGGGYT

J: TRBJ2-1
V: TRBV4-1
length: 12
CDR3: ASRLAGDYNEQF

J: TRBJ2-1
V: TRBV7-2
length: 13
CDR3: ASSLGRGRYNEQF

J: TRBJ2-7
V: TRBV18
length: 11
CDR3: ASSPGGTYEQY

J: TRBJ2-7
V: TRBV18
length: 12
CDR3: ASSPTPFGREQY

J: TRBJ2-3
V: TRBV30
length: 12
CDR3: AWSFSGSTDTQY

J: TRBJ2-2
V: TRBV9
length: 13
CDR3: ASSRTGSDTGELF

J: TRBJ1-6
V: TRBV10-1
length: 11
CDR3: ASSETGVSPLH